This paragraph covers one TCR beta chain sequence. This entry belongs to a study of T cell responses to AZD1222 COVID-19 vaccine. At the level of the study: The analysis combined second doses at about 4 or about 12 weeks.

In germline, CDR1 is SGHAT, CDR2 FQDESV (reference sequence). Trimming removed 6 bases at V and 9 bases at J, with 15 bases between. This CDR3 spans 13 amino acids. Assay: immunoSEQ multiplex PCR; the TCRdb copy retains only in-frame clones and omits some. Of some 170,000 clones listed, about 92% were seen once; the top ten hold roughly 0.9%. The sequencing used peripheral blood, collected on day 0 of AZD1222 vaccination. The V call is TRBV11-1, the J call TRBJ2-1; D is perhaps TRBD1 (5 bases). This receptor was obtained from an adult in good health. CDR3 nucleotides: TGTGCCAGCAGACTGAGGTTCCAGGGTGAGCAGTTCTTC. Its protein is CASRLRFQGEQFF.